The 5 T cell receptor beta chains below all came from one sample that was sequenced in a study of blood T cells in healthy people across ages. A J-beta primer mix and a sample-barcoded 5' primer were used in a second PCR of about 7 to 12 cycles. A single record per CDR3 protein comes from TCRdb applying MiXCR to the 5' RACE reads. The sample shows over 1,200,000 distinct CDR3 sequences, approximately 63% of them seen only once. Material for sequencing was blood. The receptors here all came from a young man in good health.

The chain couples TRBV4-1 to TRBJ2-7; D possibly corresponds to TRBD2 (6 bases). The V gene lost 3 bases and the J gene lost 1 base, with 13 bases spanning the gap. The CDR3 totals 15 residues. The V gene's germline CDR1 is MGHRA and CDR2 YSYEKL. As DNA, the CDR3 is TGCGCCAGCAGCCAGATAGGAGGGTTTTCCTACGAGCAGTACTTC. Translation gives CASSQIGGFSYEQYF.

Concerning this clonotype itself: At one end, the junction sequence differs from germline, possibly due to a read error. This rearrangement joins TRBV4-1 to TRBJ1-1; possibly TRBD1 for D (5 bases). The CDR3 contains 18 residues. CDR1 is MGHRA, CDR2 YSYEKL, per germline. CDR3 nucleotide sequence: TGCGCCAGCAGCCAAGATCGGGGGATAATCATCATGAACGCTGAAGCTTTCTTT. It specifies CASSQDRGIIIMNAEAFF.

The rearrangement uses TRBV11-3 and TRBJ2-1; D perhaps matches TRBD1 (6 bases). CDR1 and CDR2 (germline): SGHNT, YENEEA. This CDR3 has 12 amino acids. Trimming shortened V by 0 bases and J by 12 bases, and 9 bases separated the two germline ends. The CDR3 region has the DNA TGTGCCAGCAGCTTAGACAGGGGCACGCAGTTCTTC. Translation gives CASSLDRGTQFF.

The chain links TRBV2 to TRBJ2-7, with unresolved D. There are 13 residues in the CDR3. Germline CDR1 is SNHLY and CDR2 is FYNNEI. Trimming took 7 bases from V and 2 from J, leaving 12 bases between them. This chain's CDR3 is CASTLGRAYEQYF. The CDR3 DNA reads TGTGCCAGCACCTTAGGCCGGGCCTACGAGCAGTACTTC.

The chain has TRBV20-1 and TRBJ2-1; D is perhaps TRBD1 (6 bases). Deletions cut 4 bases from V and 7 bases from J, with 17 bases between. The CDR3 loop spans 14 amino acids. The germline CDR1 and CDR2 sequences are DFQATT and SNEGSKA (reference sequence). The CDR3 DNA reads as TGCAGTGCTAACCAAAATTACAGGGAGAATGAGCAGTTCTTC. Its protein is CSANQNYRENEQFF.